Below are 13 T cell receptor beta chains sequenced from a single sample in a study of PD-L1 blockade in urothelial cancer. TCRdb keeps only in-frame clones here, not all; method: immunoSEQ multiplex PCR. This sample has 20,000 to 30,000 clones, with 84% found just once. Sequenced here: PBMCs, sampled around atezolizumab (anti-PD-L1) treatment. The receptors here all came from a man between 65 and 85 years old with urothelial cancer.

The V call is TRBV5-1, the J call TRBJ1-2; D not resolved. This CDR3 has 13 residues. Deletions cut 4 bases from V and 8 bases from J, with 15 bases between. CDR1 and CDR2 (germline): SGHRS, YFSETQ. Here the CDR3 DNA reads TGCGCCAGCAGCCCGGAAGTGGGGAGCGGCTACACCTTC. Protein product: CASSPEVGSGYTF. Full variable domain (missing parts from reference TRBV5-1 and TRBJ1-2): KAGVTQTPRYLIKTRGQQVTLSCSPISGHRSVSWYQQTPGQGLQFLFEYFSETQRNKGNFPGRFSGRQFSNSRSEMNVSTLELGDSALYLCASSPEVGSGYTFGSGTRLTVV.

The chain carries TRBV29-1 and TRBJ2-7, with D maybe TRBD1 (6 bases). Germline-derived CDR1 and CDR2 are SQVTM and ANQGSEA. Trimming removed 6 bases at V and 1 base at J, with 10 bases between. This CDR3 is 12 amino acids long. CDR3 region: CSVGTPSYEQYF. The CDR3 nucleotides are TGCAGCGTCGGGACACCTTCCTACGAGCAGTACTTC.

This chain connects TRBV19 to TRBJ1-5; the match to TRBD1 covers 10 bases. Looked up from germline, CDR1 is LNHDA and CDR2 is SQIVND (reference sequence). The V segment lost 2 bases and the J segment 2 bases; nucleotides outside the gene matches: 18. This CDR3 is built from 21 residues. The CDR3 region is CASSIRPDYPGQGLGNQPQHF. In DNA form, the CDR3 reads TGTGCCAGTAGTATACGCCCCGACTACCCGGGACAGGGGCTGGGCAATCAGCCCCAGCATTTT.

The chain employs TRBV27 and TRBJ2-1; 16 nucleotides agree with TRBD2. The germline CDR1 and CDR2 sequences are MNHEY and SMNVEV (reference sequence). This CDR3 is 17 amino acids long. After removal of 3 bases from V and 7 bases from J, the junction contained 6 bases not matched to a gene. CDR3 sequence: CASSLSGTSGGGNEQFF. CDR3 sequence (DNA): TGTGCCAGCAGTTTGTCCGGGACTAGCGGGGGGGGGAATGAGCAGTTCTTC.

This clone appeared a few times. The chain employs TRBV10-3 and TRBJ1-3; 7 bases align to TRBD1. This CDR3 is 15 amino acids long. Germline loops: CDR1 ENHRY, CDR2 SYGVKD. After removal of 7 bases from V and 4 bases from J, the junction contained 10 bases not matched to a gene. CDR3 DNA sequence: TGTGCCATCAAGGGGGCCGACAGGGAAGGAAACACCATATATTTT. This encodes CAIKGADREGNTIYF.

The chain combines TRBV5-1 with TRBJ2-7, with D tentatively TRBD1 (5 bases). The CDR3 is made up of 13 amino acids. CDR1 is SGHRS and CDR2 is YFSETQ in the germline V gene. Trimming took off 0 bases at V and 1 base at J, with 5 bases between the two ends. The CDR3 coding sequence is TGCGCCAGCAGCTTGGAGGGGTCCTACGAGCAGTACTTC. Translation: CASSLEGSYEQYF.

The chain has TRBV2 and TRBJ1-2; a weak D match, TRBD1 (6 bases). Between the trimmed V and J ends, which lost 8 bases and 8 bases, there was a span of 12 bases. CDR3 size: 11 residues. CDR1 is SNHLY, CDR2 FYNNEI, per germline. CDR3 in DNA: TGTGCCAGCGTCAGGGGTGGAGGCTACACCTTC. It specifies CASVRGGGYTF. Looking up the rest from reference TRBV2 and TRBJ1-2 gives the full variable domain: EPEVTQTPSHQVTQMGQEVILRCVPISNHLYFYWYRQILGQKVEFLVSFYNNEISEKSEIFDDQFSVERPDGSNFTLKIRSTKLEDSAMYFCASVRGGGYTFGSGTRLTVV.

The chain employs TRBV28 and TRBJ1-2, with unresolved D. V lost 4 bases to trimming and J lost 3 bases, with 3 bases between them. The length of the CDR3 is 11 residues. The germline CDR1 and CDR2 sequences are MDHEN and SYDVKM. The CDR3, as DNA: TGTGCCAGCAGTTCCGACTATGGCTACACCTTC. Residues: CASSSDYGYTF.

The genes are TRBV5-4 and TRBJ1-1, with TRBD1 identical over 9 bases. The CDR3 has 14 residues. Looked up from germline, CDR1 is SGHNT and CDR2 is YYREEE (reference sequence). With V trimmed by 4 bases and J by 5 bases, 6 bases remained unmatched. CDR3 DNA: TGTGCCAGCAGCCCGGGACAGGGAGTGACTGAAGCTTTCTTT. Protein sequence: CASSPGQGVTEAFF.

This CDR3 reads CASSYGLAGQETQYF. The CDR3 bases are TGTGCCAGCAGCTATGGACTAGCGGGACAAGAGACCCAGTACTTC. The rearrangement uses TRBV11-1 and TRBJ2-5; 12 bases match TRBD2. The CDR3 totals 15 residues. The germline V gene encodes CDR1 SGHAT and CDR2 FQDESV (reference sequence). The V and J ends lost 4 bases and 2 bases, in that order; junction bases with no gene match: 2.

The chain uses TRBV5-1 and TRBJ2-1; a possible D gene is TRBD1 (5 bases). V was trimmed by 0 bases and J by 1 base, leaving 8 bases between them. The CDR3 runs 15 residues. Germline V gives CDR1 SGHRS, CDR2 YFSETQ. In DNA, the CDR3 is TGCGCCAGCAGCTTGGCCCCAGGGTCCTACAATGAGCAGTTCTTC. Its protein product is CASSLAPGSYNEQFF.

The sample holds one count of this clone. The V call is TRBV4-2, the J call TRBJ2-1, with D maybe TRBD2 (6 bases). CDR1 LGHNA and CDR2 YNFKEQ come from the germline V gene. The CDR3 sequence is 16 residues long. The V end was cut by 3 bases, the J end by 5 bases, with 17 bases between. The CDR3 coding sequence is TGTGCCAGCAGCCATACCACCGGGACTCTTCACAATGAGCAGTTCTTC. Its translation: CASSHTTGTLHNEQFF.

V usage is TRBV28 and J usage is TRBJ2-5; D is perhaps TRBD1 (6 bases). This CDR3 is built from 17 residues. With 3 bases removed from V and 0 bases from J, the gap between germline ends came to 17 bases. Germline loops: CDR1 MDHEN, CDR2 SYDVKM. The DNA for the CDR3 is TGTGCCAGCAGTTTCTCGGCCCAGGACAGCAACCAAGAGACCCAGTACTTC. It is translated as CASSFSAQDSNQETQYF. Full variable domain (rest looked up from reference TRBV28 and TRBJ2-5): DVKVTQSSRYLVKRTGEKVFLECVQDMDHENMFWYRQDPGLGLRLIYFSYDVKMKEKGDIPEGYSVSREKKERFSLILESASTNQTSMYLCASSFSAQDSNQETQYFGPGTRLLVL.